These 10 T cell receptor beta chains were all obtained from the same sample, sequenced in a study of CD8+ T cells in alopecia areata. Extracted RNA was reverse transcribed into cDNA, the sequencing template. Some clones are missing from TCRdb's copy, which holds only in-frame ones; the method was immunoSEQ multiplex PCR. The sample lists 150,000 or so clones; 50% to 65% were seen once. Source: CD8+ T cells sorted from blood, taken at week 0. These receptors were taken from a human donor with alopecia areata.

This clone showed up just a few times. The chain links TRBV29-1 to TRBJ1-3, with D unclear. Germline CDR1 reads SQVTM; CDR2 reads ANQGSEA. V dropped 0 bases and J dropped 2 bases, with 2 bases sitting between them. This CDR3 region has 12 residues. CDR3 in amino acids: CSVEEPGNTIYF. The CDR3 DNA is TGCAGCGTTGAAGAACCTGGAAACACCATATATTTT.

This clone was counted once. V gene TRBV11-3 combines with J gene TRBJ2-7; D is uncertain. CDR1 is SGHNT, CDR2 YENEEA, per germline. The V end was cut by 3 bases, the J end by 2 bases, with 8 bases between. This CDR3 contains 13 residues. CDR3 DNA sequence: TGTGCCAGCAGCTTCGGTAAGACCTACGAGCAGTACTTC. Protein: CASSFGKTYEQYF.

The chain joins TRBV7-6 to TRBJ2-3; D is perhaps TRBD1 (6 bases). Trimming removed 4 bases at V and 1 base at J, with 15 bases between. This CDR3 region has 16 residues. CDR1 is SGHVS and CDR2 is FNYEAQ in the germline V gene. The CDR3 DNA follows: TGTGCCAGCAGCTCCCTGGGTGGGGGCCGCACAGATACGCAGTATTTT. It yields the protein CASSSLGGGRTDTQYF.

The rearrangement links TRBV5-1 to TRBJ2-1, with 11 bases aligning to TRBD2. The germline gives CDR1 SGHRS, CDR2 YFSETQ. The CDR3 covers 16 residues. With 4 bases clipped from V and 3 bases from J, the junction kept 6 bases outside the gene matches. The CDR3, as DNA: TGCGCCAGCAGCCATACTAGCGGGGGATACTACAATGAGCAGTTCTTC. Protein: CASSHTSGGYYNEQFF.

The chain couples TRBV7-6 to TRBJ2-5; D is unclear. The germline V gene has CDR1 SGHVS and CDR2 FNYEAQ. The CDR3 is 11 residues long. The V and J ends lost 4 bases and 1 base respectively, with 1 base between them. The CDR3 spells CASSSQETQYF. Written as DNA, the CDR3 is TGTGCCAGCAGCTCCCAAGAGACCCAGTACTTC.

In this sample, this clone turned up a few times. The V and J genes are TRBV6-6 and TRBJ2-7; 7 nucleotides match TRBD1. There are 13 residues in the CDR3. Germline V CDR1 and CDR2: MNHNY, SVGAGI (reference sequence). V shed 6 bases and J 2 bases; nucleotides not matched to a gene: 4. DNA for the CDR3: TGTGCCAGCAGCCCCGGGACAGCCTACGAGCAGTACTTC. It is translated as CASSPGTAYEQYF.

This rearrangement joins TRBV27 to TRBJ2-7; 10 nucleotides align to TRBD1. The length of the CDR3 is 13 residues. The V segment lost 6 bases and the J segment 4 bases; nucleotides outside the gene matches: 3. Germline V lookup: CDR1 MNHEY, CDR2 SMNVEV (reference sequence). CDR3 sequence: CASRGTGVYEQYF. The CDR3 nucleotides are TGTGCCAGCAGAGGGACAGGGGTGTACGAGCAGTACTTC.

The CDR3 loop is CASSYSEGAKGYTF. The DNA of the CDR3 is TGTGCCAGCAGTTACTCTGAAGGGGCGAAAGGCTACACCTTC. This rearrangement joins TRBV6-5 to TRBJ1-2; possibly TRBD1 for D (5 bases). The germline CDR1 and CDR2 sequences are MNHEY and SVGAGI. The CDR3 is made up of 14 amino acids. V dropped 0 bases and J dropped 8 bases, with 13 bases sitting between them.

This chain uses TRBV7-9 with TRBJ2-1; a weak D match, TRBD2 (6 bases). Germline CDR1 SEHNR, CDR2 FQNEAQ (reference sequence). V was pared by 1 base and J by 10 bases, with 11 bases between. The CDR3 is 13 residues long. CDR3 DNA: TGTGCCAGCAGCTTAGGCGGGGTTCAAGAGCAGTTCTTC. Residues: CASSLGGVQEQFF.

This clone was seen a single time. The chain carries TRBV30 and TRBJ2-5; D possibly uses TRBD1 or TRBD2 (6 bases each). The CDR3 length is 16 residues. Between the trimmed V and J ends, which lost 0 bases and 5 bases, there was a span of 19 bases. Germline CDR1 reads GTSNPN; CDR2 reads SVGIG (reference sequence). The CDR3 region is CAWSVLGGGNGETQYF. Written as DNA, the CDR3 is TGTGCCTGGAGTGTACTCGGGGGCGGGAACGGGGAGACCCAGTACTTC.